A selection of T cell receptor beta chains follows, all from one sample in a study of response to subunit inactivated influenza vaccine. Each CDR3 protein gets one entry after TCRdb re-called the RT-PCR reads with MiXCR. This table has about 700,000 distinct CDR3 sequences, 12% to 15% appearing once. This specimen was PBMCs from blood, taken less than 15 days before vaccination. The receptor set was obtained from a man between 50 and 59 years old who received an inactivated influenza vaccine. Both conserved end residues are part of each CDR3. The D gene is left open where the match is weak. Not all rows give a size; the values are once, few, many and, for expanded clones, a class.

CDR3nt: TGTGCCAGCAGTTTAGATTCCGGGACACTTAACACTGAAGCTTTCTTT; CDR3aa: CASSLDSGTLNTEAFF; abundance: few; v_gene: TRBV12-3/TRBV12-4; d_gene: .; j_gene: TRBJ1-1
CDR3nt: TGCGCCAGCAGCCCACAGGGAAGCAATCAGCCCCAGCATTTT; CDR3aa: CASSPQGSNQPQHF; abundance: many; v_gene: TRBV5-1; d_gene: .; j_gene: TRBJ1-5
CDR3nt: TGTGCCAGCAGGGACGCAGGGACTAGCACAGATACGCAGTATTTT; CDR3aa: CASRDAGTSTDTQYF; abundance: few; v_gene: TRBV6-1; d_gene: .; j_gene: TRBJ2-3
CDR3nt: TGTGCCATCAGTGATAAAGGTATCACAGATACGCAGTATTTT; CDR3aa: CAISDKGITDTQYF; abundance: few; v_gene: TRBV10-3; d_gene: .; j_gene: TRBJ2-3
CDR3nt: TGTGCCAGCAGTACCTCAGACAGGCGACGTGGTCAGCCCCAGCATTTT; CDR3aa: CASSTSDRRRGQPQHF; abundance: .; v_gene: TRBV12-3/TRBV12-4; d_gene: .; j_gene: TRBJ1-5
CDR3nt: TGTGCCAGCAGTTTACAGGGGGAAGTCAATTCACCCCTCCACTTT; CDR3aa: CASSLQGEVNSPLHF; abundance: few; v_gene: TRBV27; d_gene: TRBD1; j_gene: TRBJ1-6
CDR3nt: TGCGCCAGCACCCCTACAGGGGGCTCGGAACTCCCTGGCTACTACGAGCAGTACTTC; CDR3aa: CASTPTGGSELPGYYEQYF; abundance: many; v_gene: TRBV4-1; d_gene: TRBD1; j_gene: TRBJ2-7
CDR3nt: TGTGCCAGCAGGCCTTACACAGATGAAGCTTTCTTT; CDR3aa: CASRPYTDEAFF; abundance: .; v_gene: TRBV12-3/TRBV12-4; d_gene: .; j_gene: TRBJ1-1
CDR3nt: TGTGCCAGCAGCCCCGGGGACAGGGGGCGAACAGATACGCAGTATTTT; CDR3aa: CASSPGDRGRTDTQYF; abundance: .; v_gene: TRBV5-5; d_gene: TRBD1; j_gene: TRBJ2-3
CDR3nt: TGTGCCAGCAGTGAGGCGGGAGGGGGCTACGAGCAGTACTTC; CDR3aa: CASSEAGGGYEQYF; abundance: .; v_gene: TRBV6-1; d_gene: TRBD2; j_gene: TRBJ2-7
CDR3nt: TGTGCCAGCAGCGCAGTTCGGGGTTCCGATGAGCAGTTCTTC; CDR3aa: CASSAVRGSDEQFF; abundance: .; v_gene: TRBV5-5; d_gene: .; j_gene: TRBJ2-1
CDR3nt: TGCGCCAGCAGCTTGGCTCCGGGACAGCTCTCCTACGAGCAGTACTTC; CDR3aa: CASSLAPGQLSYEQYF; abundance: many; v_gene: TRBV5-1; d_gene: TRBD1; j_gene: TRBJ2-7
CDR3nt: TGCGCCAGCAGCTTGGTTGCGGGAGGAAATGGCGGGGAGCTGTTTTTT; CDR3aa: CASSLVAGGNGGELFF; abundance: few; v_gene: TRBV5-1; d_gene: TRBD2; j_gene: TRBJ2-2
CDR3nt: TGTGCCAGCAGCGTAGCTACTTCAGAGACCCAGTACTTC; CDR3aa: CASSVATSETQYF; abundance: many; v_gene: TRBV9; d_gene: .; j_gene: TRBJ2-5
CDR3nt: TGTGCCAGCAGGACTTTCTCGAACACTGAAGCTTTCTTT; CDR3aa: CASRTFSNTEAFF; abundance: .; v_gene: TRBV11-2; d_gene: .; j_gene: TRBJ1-1
CDR3nt: TGTGCCAGCAGAGGACAGGGTCAAGAGACCCAGTACTTC; CDR3aa: CASRGQGQETQYF; abundance: many; v_gene: TRBV11-2; d_gene: TRBD1; j_gene: TRBJ2-5
CDR3nt: TGTGCCAGCAGACCACAGGGGGCAAATGAGCAGTTCTTC; CDR3aa: CASRPQGANEQFF; abundance: few; v_gene: TRBV6-1; d_gene: TRBD1; j_gene: TRBJ2-1
CDR3nt: TGTGCCATCAGTGAGTCGCCCGGGGACTACGAGCAGTACTTC; CDR3aa: CAISESPGDYEQYF; abundance: few; v_gene: TRBV10-3; d_gene: .; j_gene: TRBJ2-7
CDR3nt: TGCGCCAGCAGCTGGGAACGAGCGGGATACACCGGGGAGCTGTTTTTT; CDR3aa: CASSWERAGYTGELFF; abundance: many; v_gene: TRBV5-1; d_gene: TRBD2; j_gene: TRBJ2-2
CDR3nt: TGTGCCAGCACCGAAACCGACACCTATGGCTACACCTTC; CDR3aa: CASTETDTYGYTF; abundance: many; v_gene: TRBV28; d_gene: .; j_gene: TRBJ1-2
CDR3nt: TGCGCCAGCAGCCAAGAAACTAGCGGGAGCTACGAGCAGTACTTC; CDR3aa: CASSQETSGSYEQYF; abundance: few; v_gene: TRBV4-1; d_gene: TRBD2; j_gene: TRBJ2-7
CDR3nt: TGTGCCAGCAGCTTAGAGGTGGGAGAGGGTGAGCAGTTCTTC; CDR3aa: CASSLEVGEGEQFF; abundance: many; v_gene: TRBV7-2; d_gene: .; j_gene: TRBJ2-1
CDR3nt: TGCGCCAGCAGCTTGGATGGCAGGACCTACGAGCAGTACTTC; CDR3aa: CASSLDGRTYEQYF; abundance: few; v_gene: TRBV5-1; d_gene: .; j_gene: TRBJ2-7